One and the same sample provided the 21 T cell receptor beta chains below, sequenced in a study of cytomegalovirus exposure and HLA in healthy donors. PCR used 60 Vbeta primers and 13 Jbeta primers. The table came from immunoSEQ multiplex PCR; TCRdb's copy has only in-frame clones and leaves some out. The profile shows approximately 160,000 clones, less than 85% of them singletons. The sequencing input was PBMCs. All receptors come from a man younger than 35 in good health and CMV-seronegative.

V usage is TRBV2 and J usage is TRBJ1-1; 8 bases are shared with TRBD1. Germline V gene data show CDR1 as SNHLY and CDR2 as FYNNEI. V was clipped by 6 bases and J by 6 bases; unmatched bases: 12. This CDR3 has 15 residues. The CDR3 loop reads CASRAQGASWAEAFF. CDR3 sequence (DNA): TGTGCCAGCAGAGCGCAGGGGGCGAGTTGGGCTGAAGCTTTCTTT.

The chain is built from TRBV7-9 and TRBJ2-7, with a possible D match to TRBD2 (5 bases). CDR1 SEHNR and CDR2 FQNEAQ come from the germline V gene (reference sequence). Trimming cost V 2 bases and J 6 bases, with 17 bases left between them. The CDR3 is 15 residues long. The CDR3 spells CASSLSETTTGEQYF. The CDR3 DNA reads as TGTGCCAGCAGCTTATCTGAGACTACCACCGGCGAGCAGTACTTC.

V and J are TRBV11-3 and TRBJ1-1; the D is unclear. Germline assignment: CDR1 SGHNT and CDR2 YENEEA. Trimming removed 5 bases from V and 11 bases from J, with 15 bases in between. The CDR3 consists of 12 residues. The CDR3 protein is CASSTNAGGAFF. The DNA of the CDR3 is TGTGCCAGCAGCACTAACGCCGGTGGGGCTTTCTTT.

CDR3 sequence: CADPAENTDTQYF. The CDR3 coding sequence is TGTGCCGACCCGGCGGAGAACACAGATACGCAGTATTTT. This chain joins TRBV5-8 and TRBJ2-3, with no clear D. The V gene's germline CDR1 is SGHTS and CDR2 YDEGEE. V gave up 10 bases and J gave up 2 bases, with 14 bases separating them. The length of the CDR3 is 13 residues.

The V and J genes are TRBV9 and TRBJ1-6; 11 nucleotides match TRBD1. This CDR3 spans 16 amino acids. V was pared by 0 bases and J by 12 bases, with 8 bases of the junction left unmatched. CDR1 is SGDLS and CDR2 is YYNGEE in the germline V gene. CDR3 sequence (DNA): TGTGCCAGCAGCGTAGTTCGGGACAGGGGGTCGGAACCCCTCCACTTT. It specifies CASSVVRDRGSEPLHF.

The V and J genes are TRBV19 and TRBJ1-1, with D possibly TRBD1 on 5 matching bases. The CDR3 is 13 amino acids. Germline CDR1 reads LNHDA; CDR2 reads SQIVND (reference sequence). Trimming shortened V by 3 bases and J by 5 bases, and 10 bases separated the two germline ends. The CDR3 sequence is CASSITAGTEAFF. CDR3 nucleotide sequence: TGTGCCAGTAGTATTACGGCAGGGACTGAAGCTTTCTTT.

This sequence joins TRBV29-1 and TRBJ2-7, with 8 bases aligning to TRBD1. CDR1 is SQVTM, CDR2 ANQGSEA, per germline. V was pared by 6 bases and J by 5 bases, with 18 bases of the junction left unmatched. This CDR3 has 16 residues. CDR3 residues: CSVGGRQGTIIDEQYF. The DNA for the CDR3 is TGCAGCGTCGGCGGACGACAGGGGACGATAATAGACGAGCAGTACTTC.

J is TRBJ1-5 and V is TRBV12-5, with no clear D. This CDR3 spans 13 amino acids. The ends were cut back, 2 bases at V and 8 bases at J, with 10 bases in the middle. Germline V gene lookup returns CDR1 LGHNT and CDR2 FRNRAP. CDR3 sequence reads: CASGLSGRKPQHF. In DNA form, the CDR3 reads TGTGCTAGTGGTTTGTCTGGGAGAAAGCCCCAGCATTTT.

V is TRBV9 and J is TRBJ2-5, with 11 nucleotides matching TRBD2. The CDR3 contains 16 residues. J gave up 4 bases and V 3 bases, and 8 bases lay outside the gene matches. Germline V gene sequence: CDR1 SGDLS, CDR2 YYNGEE. CDR3 in amino acids: CASSATSGTLGETQYF. The CDR3 nucleotides are TGTGCCAGCAGCGCGACTAGCGGGACGCTGGGAGAGACCCAGTACTTC.

The chain is built from TRBV5-1 and TRBJ2-7; TRBD2 matches 9 bases. The ends lost 5 bases at V and 7 bases at J; junction bases unmatched: 10. The V gene's germline CDR1 is SGHRS and CDR2 YFSETQ. The CDR3 covers 14 residues. Written as DNA, the CDR3 is TGCGCCAGCAGGTGGGGCGGGGGGGCTCGGGAGCAGTACTTC. This translates into CASRWGGGAREQYF.

A few counts support this clone. This chain connects TRBV7-6 to TRBJ2-3; 7 positions match TRBD1. The CDR3 totals 15 residues. Per the germline V gene, CDR1 is SGHVS and CDR2 is FNYEAQ. V lost 5 bases to trimming and J lost 0 bases; unmatched junction nucleotides: 5. The CDR3 nucleotides read TGTGCCAGCAGCGGCAGACAGGGAAGCACAGATACGCAGTATTTT. Translated: CASSGRQGSTDTQYF.

The CDR3 sequence is CASSVVQGGEQYF. The CDR3 DNA is TGTGCCAGCAGCGTAGTACAGGGCGGCGAGCAGTACTTC. This sequence joins TRBV9 and TRBJ2-7; possible D gene TRBD1, 6 bases. CDR1 and CDR2 from the germline V gene are SGDLS and YYNGEE. The CDR3 is 13 residues long. V lost 0 bases and J lost 6, with 10 bases in between.

This clone has a single count. The chain is built from TRBV18 and TRBJ1-1; D is undetermined. The germline CDR1 and CDR2 sequences are KGHSH and LQKENI. CDR3 length equals 14 residues. The V end lost 4 bases, the J end lost 3 bases, and 12 bases lay between the germline ends. CDR3 sequence reads: CASSRLVSDTEAFF. The CDR3 nucleotides read TGTGCCAGCTCACGCTTGGTGTCGGACACTGAAGCTTTCTTT.

The chain carries TRBV6-5 and TRBJ1-4, with no clear D. This CDR3 spans 15 amino acids. V lost 10 bases and J 6 bases, leaving 21 bases between the germline ends. Looked up from germline, CDR1 is MNHEY and CDR2 is SVGAGI. The DNA for the CDR3 is TGTGCCACTCACCGACTCGACCCACCGGATGAAAAACTGTTTTTT. Protein: CATHRLDPPDEKLFF.

The rearrangement links TRBV4-2 to TRBJ2-1; 10 bases align to TRBD1. Germline trimming cut 3 bases from V and 7 bases from J; bases unmatched to any gene: 6. Germline lookup yields CDR1 LGHNA and CDR2 YNFKEQ. The CDR3 runs to 15 residues. The CDR3 reads CASSHTGTGVNEQFF. CDR3 nucleotides: TGTGCCAGCAGCCATACCGGGACAGGGGTTAATGAGCAGTTCTTC.

This clone was detected only a few times. This chain uses TRBV7-9 with TRBJ2-7, with D perhaps matching TRBD1 (5 bases). With 0 bases removed from V and 3 bases from J, the gap between germline ends came to 9 bases. CDR3 length equals 14 residues. Germline CDR1 SEHNR, CDR2 FQNEAQ (reference sequence). The CDR3 loop reads CASSLAGAVYEQYF. DNA for the CDR3: TGTGCCAGCAGCTTAGCAGGGGCCGTCTACGAGCAGTACTTC.

This clone was observed a few times. In the same sample, other DNA sequences code for this CDR3. The chain links TRBV19 to TRBJ2-1; TRBD1 matches 7 bases. V was clipped by 4 bases and J by 4 bases; unmatched bases: 4. CDR3 size: 14 residues. Germline-derived CDR1 and CDR2 are LNHDA and SQIVND (reference sequence). CDR3 nucleotides: TGTGCCAGTAGTACGGGACAGTCTTACAATGAGCAGTTCTTC. The encoded protein is CASSTGQSYNEQFF. The variable domain in full, with the rest retrieved from reference TRBV19 and TRBJ2-1, is DGGITQSPKYLFRKEGQNVTLSCEQNLNHDAMYWYRQDPGQGLRLIYYSQIVNDFQKGDIAEGYSVSREKKESFPLTVTSAQKNPTAFYLCASSTGQSYNEQFFGPGTRLTVL.

This sequence joins TRBV5-4 and TRBJ2-5; D remains ambiguous. V lost 1 base and J lost 1, with 8 bases in between. This CDR3 is 14 amino acids long. The germline gives CDR1 SGHNT, CDR2 YYREEE (reference sequence). This CDR3 is CASSLKAAQETQYF. In DNA form, the CDR3 reads TGTGCCAGCAGCTTGAAGGCGGCCCAAGAGACCCAGTACTTC.

The chain is built from TRBV7-2 and TRBJ1-2; 7 bases agree with TRBD1. Per the germline V gene, CDR1 is SGHTA and CDR2 is FQGNSA. This CDR3 has 14 residues. The trim removed 0 bases at V and 8 bases at J, leaving 6 bases unmatched. The CDR3 DNA follows: TGTGCCAGCAGCTTAGCGACAGGGAGCCACGGCTACACCTTC. Residues: CASSLATGSHGYTF.

The sample holds one count of this clone. The chain employs TRBV11-3 and TRBJ2-2; no firm D call. The CDR3 runs 11 residues. Germline CDR1 and CDR2: SGHNT and YENEEA. Trimming took off 8 bases at V and 1 base at J, with 2 bases between the two ends. The CDR3 sequence: CASQNTGELFF. The DNA for the CDR3 is TGTGCCAGCCAGAACACCGGGGAGCTGTTTTTT.

The rearrangement joins TRBV5-4 to TRBJ2-7, with 12 bases fitting TRBD2. Germline V gives CDR1 SGHNT, CDR2 YYREEE (reference sequence). The CDR3 extends over 18 amino acids. The V segment lost 3 bases and the J segment 2 bases; nucleotides outside the gene matches: 12. CDR3 in DNA: TGTGCCAGCAGCTCCCGAACGACTAGCGGGAGTTGGACCTACGAGCAGTACTTC. Its protein product is CASSSRTTSGSWTYEQYF.